This is a list of T cell receptor beta chains from one sample in a study of metastatic and nonmetastatic thyroid tumors. TCRdb ran MiXCR on the PCR reads. The sample holds roughly 30,000 clones, around 4% seen once. Input material: blood. The receptor source for this set is a male donor with papillary thyroid cancer or a benign thyroid nodule (not recorded which). Some clones in this sample may be carry-over from other donors' samples. The CDR3 runs from the conserved cysteine through the conserved F or W. The D gene is left open where the match is weak. Only part of the rows carry a size: once, few, many, or a class if the clone is expanded.

TRBV6-2/TRBV6-3	NA	TRBJ1-1	NA	TGTGCCAGCAGTACTGGGTATCTAGCTGAAGCTTTCTTT	CASSTGYLAEAFF
TRBV6-4	TRBD2	TRBJ2-2	few	TGTGCCTGCAGTGACGGGACTAGCACCGGGGAGCTGTTTTTT	CACSDGTSTGELFF
TRBV20-1	NA	TRBJ1-1	many	TGCAGTGCTAGAGACTTAGGACGGGGGAAGAACACTGAAGCTTTCTTT	CSARDLGRGKNTEAFF
TRBV6-1	TRBD2	TRBJ2-7	NA	TGTGCCAGCATGGGCCCGGGACTAGCTCACGAGCAGTACTTC	CASMGPGLAHEQYF
TRBV6-5	TRBD1	TRBJ2-7	few	TGTGCCAGCAGTTATGAGCCGGGACAGGGGACCTACGAGCAGTACTTC	CASSYEPGQGTYEQYF
TRBV12-5	NA	TRBJ1-1	medium-sized	TGTGCTAGTGGTTTCGGGGGTGACACTGAAGCTTTCTTT	CASGFGGDTEAFF
TRBV15	NA	TRBJ1-2	few	TGTGCCACCAGCAGCGGAGGGGGTGGGGGGGCGTTGTATGGCTACACCTTC	CATSSGGGGGALYGYTF
TRBV3-1	NA	TRBJ1-2	NA	TGTGCCAGCAGCCAAGAAAGGTGGGCCTATGGCTACACCTTC	CASSQERWAYGYTF
TRBV19	TRBD2	TRBJ2-3	many	TGTGCCAGTAGTCCGACTAGCGCTAGCACAGATACGCAGTATTTT	CASSPTSASTDTQYF
TRBV6-1	TRBD1	TRBJ2-7	few	TGTGCCAGCAGGCCCATGACAGGGAACTACGAGCAGTACTTC	CASRPMTGNYEQYF
TRBV20-1	TRBD2	TRBJ2-7	few	TGCAGTGCGTGGTCGGCTAGCGGGACAGACGAGCAGTACTTC	CSAWSASGTDEQYF